This T cell receptor (beta chain) was captured in a study of CXCR3-negative and CXCR3-positive naive CD8 T cells. Subsets of CD8+ T cells were each sorted in triplicate at approximately 300,000 cells apiece. In regard to this clonotype: Its antigen is not known.

Germline V gives CDR1 SGHAT, CDR2 FQNNGV. This CDR3 spans 15 amino acids. Whole-study findings and limits: CXCR3-positive naive cells had more hydrophobic TRB CDR3s than CXCR3-negative naive cells. Surface CD5 looked about the same in the naive subsets, so the authors worked out TCR strength from TRB CDR3 properties. Memory, not naive, CXCR3-negative and CXCR3-positive cells differed in TRBV-TRBJ usage.

In preparing the TRB cDNA libraries, 5' RACE with UMI labels was used. TCRdb reprocessed the 5' RACE reads and stores each CDR3 protein as one record, lacking DNA. Its table records around 96,000 distinct CDR3 sequences. Source material: naive CXCR3- CD8+ T cells from blood. Subset given: CD45RO-CCR7+CD27+CD95- naive CD8+ T cells lacking CXCR3 (TNR3-). The rearrangement joins TRBV11-2 to TRBJ2-1; there is no DNA to check the TCRdb D call of TRBD1. The sequence was obtained from a human donor in good health. Some clones in this sample may be carry-over from other donors' samples. The CDR3 loop is CASRQGGGSYNEQFF.